Given below is one T cell receptor beta chain in context. The data were taken from a study of technical replicates of blood from a handful of donors. Profiling relied on immunoSEQ multiplex PCR, and the TCRdb table lists in-frame clones only, not all of them. In the table there are tens of thousands of clones, 85% to 90% of which are singletons. Trimming shortened V by 4 bases and J by 10 bases, and 20 bases separated the two germline ends. The CDR3 length is 14 residues. Germline CDR1 reads SGHKS; CDR2 reads YYEKEE (reference sequence). The J gene is TRBJ1-1, the V gene TRBV5-5, with D possibly TRBD1 on 5 matching bases. The TCR originated in a human donor in good health. Some clones in this sample may be carry-over from other donors' samples. Material for sequencing was PBMCs. The CDR3 nucleotides are TGTGCCAGCAGCCCGATCGGGGGATCAGCATTAGCTTTCTTT. It encodes CASSPIGGSALAFF.